One sample yielded the 18 T cell receptor beta chains listed below, sequenced in a study of T cells in Graves' hyperthyroidism and ophthalmopathy. The TCR beta CDR3 regions underwent amplification using RNA transcripts as the source. The HTBI primer set was used in a first-round RT-PCR of the TCR CDR3. From the multiplex PCR reads, TCRdb called clonotypes with MiXCR, one entry per CDR3 protein. The sample lists about 290,000 distinct CDR3 sequences; about an eighth were seen once. Sample: blood. Receptors were obtained from a woman between 25 and 40 years old with Graves' hyperthyroidism that later progressed to Graves' ophthalmopathy.

This clonotype was observed many times. The chain uses TRBV28 and TRBJ2-1, with 13 bases identical to TRBD2. V dropped 6 bases and J dropped 1; count of bases not matched to a gene: 9. The CDR3 totals 18 residues. From germline, CDR1 is MDHEN and CDR2 SYDVKM. The CDR3 sequence is CASRPGLAGSGSYNEQFF. The CDR3 DNA is TGTGCCAGCAGGCCGGGACTAGCGGGGAGTGGGTCCTACAATGAGCAGTTCTTC.

V gene TRBV13 combines with J gene TRBJ2-2, with TRBD1 identical over 11 bases. Germline loops: CDR1 PRHDT, CDR2 FYEKMQ (reference sequence). The CDR3 covers 17 residues. Trimming cost V 3 bases and J 6 bases; bases outside gene matches: 9. The CDR3 DNA sequence: TGTGCCAGCAGCTTGTCCGGGACAGGGGGGAGGGCCGGGGAGCTGTTTTTT. Protein: CASSLSGTGGRAGELFF.

The table lists this clonotype with many counts. The chain joins TRBV30 to TRBJ1-1; D gene unclear. The CDR3 consists of 12 residues. Germline assignment: CDR1 GTSNPN and CDR2 SVGIG (reference sequence). Trimming shortened V by 3 bases and J by 2 bases, and 7 bases separated the two germline ends. The CDR3 bases are TGTGCCTGGAGAGAGGGAAACACTGAAGCTTTCTTT. This sequence encodes CAWREGNTEAFF.

This clonotype was seen ten or more times. The V and J genes are TRBV29-1 and TRBJ1-2; TRBD1 might be the D (6 bases). The CDR3 spans 13 residues. Germline V lookup: CDR1 SQVTM, CDR2 ANQGSEA. V lost 2 bases to trimming and J lost 4 bases, with 11 bases between them. CDR3 sequence reads: CSVEPTDSYGYTF. In DNA, the CDR3 is TGCAGCGTTGAACCGACGGACAGCTATGGCTACACCTTC.

This clonotype was seen repeatedly, ten times or more. V usage is TRBV9 and J usage is TRBJ2-5; 8 positions match TRBD1. V shed 3 bases, J shed 5 bases, and the junction held 9 bases outside the gene matches. Germline CDR1 reads SGDLS; CDR2 reads YYNGEE. The CDR3 is 15 amino acids. The chain's CDR3 is CASSEWTGSGETQYF. In DNA, the CDR3 is TGTGCCAGCAGCGAGTGGACAGGGTCTGGGGAGACCCAGTACTTC.

This clonotype appeared many times. The J gene is TRBJ1-1, the V gene TRBV12-3 or TRBV12-4; D not certain. The CDR3 totals 13 residues. Trimming took off 5 bases at V and 0 bases at J, with 7 bases between the two ends. The DNA of the CDR3 is TGTGCCAGCAGTGTACCGCTGAACACTGAAGCTTTCTTT. Protein product: CASSVPLNTEAFF.

The sample holds a few counts of this clonotype. The chain has TRBV20-1 and TRBJ1-1; D call uncertain. The CDR3 extends over 16 amino acids. Trimming cost V 0 bases and J 1 base, with 15 bases left between them. Germline CDR1 DFQATT, CDR2 SNEGSKA (reference sequence). CDR3 loop: CSARDWVQSPNTEAFF. The CDR3 bases are TGCAGTGCTAGAGATTGGGTCCAAAGTCCGAACACTGAAGCTTTCTTT.

At least ten counts were recorded for this clonotype. This chain uses TRBV6-2 or TRBV6-3 with TRBJ2-7; 7 bases match TRBD1. Germline CDR1 and CDR2: MNHEY and SVGEGT. CDR3 length: 14 residues. The junction had 6 bases not matched to a gene; V was cut back by 4 bases and J by 3 bases. The CDR3 DNA reads TGTGCCAGCAGTTTAGGGGGCGGTTTCTACGAGCAGTACTTC. It translates to CASSLGGGFYEQYF.

This clonotype was detected only a few times. This rearrangement joins TRBV9 to TRBJ1-2; possible D gene TRBD1, 5 bases. CDR1 SGDLS and CDR2 YYNGEE come from the germline V gene. Trimming pared 0 bases from V and 2 bases from J, leaving 20 bases between. The CDR3 length is 18 residues. CDR3 sequence: CASSVDGAEDKENYGYTF. The CDR3, as DNA: TGTGCCAGCAGCGTAGACGGGGCAGAAGATAAAGAGAACTATGGCTACACCTTC.

This clonotype turned up a few times. The chain uses TRBV28 and TRBJ1-2; D is ambiguous. CDR1 and CDR2 from the germline V gene are MDHEN and SYDVKM. CDR3 length: 12 residues. V was clipped by 11 bases and J by 4 bases, with 14 bases between them. Here the CDR3 reads CAGLSRGYGYTF. CDR3 nucleotides: TGTGCCGGACTTTCACGGGGCTATGGCTACACCTTC.

This clonotype was detected ten times or more. The CDR3 sequence is CASSAGSGDVETQYF. The CDR3, as DNA: TGTGCCAGCAGTGCCGGGTCTGGGGATGTAGAGACCCAGTACTTC. The rearrangement uses TRBV2 and TRBJ2-5; D gene unclear. The CDR3 consists of 15 residues. V was pared by 4 bases and J by 4 bases, with 16 bases between. Germline V gives CDR1 SNHLY, CDR2 FYNNEI.

This clonotype was counted at least ten times. V gene TRBV3-1 combines with J gene TRBJ1-1; D is unresolved. With 6 bases removed from V and 1 base from J, the gap between germline ends came to 12 bases. Germline lookup yields CDR1 LGHDT and CDR2 YNNKEL (reference sequence). This CDR3 region has 14 residues. This chain's CDR3 is CASRLGEGNTEAFF. The CDR3 DNA sequence: TGTGCCAGCAGGCTCGGGGAAGGGAACACTGAAGCTTTCTTT.

This clonotype was found many times. The rearrangement links TRBV28 to TRBJ2-7; maybe TRBD1 (6 bases). The CDR3 runs 14 residues. Germline V gene data show CDR1 as MDHEN and CDR2 as SYDVKM. V was shortened by 6 bases and J by 5 bases, with 17 bases between the two germline ends. CDR3 sequence reads: CASRLFGGYNEQYF. The CDR3 DNA follows: TGTGCCAGCAGATTGTTTGGGGGCTACAACGAGCAGTACTTC.

This clonotype was detected a few times. The J gene is TRBJ2-3, the V gene TRBV27, with 13 bases identical to TRBD2. This CDR3 is 16 amino acids long. The J segment lost 5 bases and the V segment lost 5 bases, leaving 7 bases of the junction unmatched. CDR1 is MNHEY, CDR2 SMNVEV, per germline (reference sequence). CDR3 coding DNA: TGTGCCAGCAGTACCGGGACTAGCGGGGTTGGAGATACGCAGTATTTT. Translation: CASSTGTSGVGDTQYF.

The V call is TRBV7-9, the J call TRBJ2-2; D tentatively fits TRBD1 or TRBD2 (7 bases each). V lost 8 bases and J 4 bases, leaving 11 bases between the germline ends. The CDR3 runs to 13 residues. Germline values: CDR1 SEHNR, CDR2 FQNEAQ (reference sequence). The CDR3 DNA is TGTGCCAGCCGCAGGGGGGGCACCGGGGAGCTGTTTTTT. Protein: CASRRGGTGELFF. The full variable domain, with the rest looked up from reference TRBV7-9 and TRBJ2-2, is DTGVSQNPRHKITKRGQNVTFRCDPISEHNRLYWYRQTLGQGPEFLTYFQNEAQLEKSRLLSDRFSAERPKGSFSTLEIQRTEQGDSAMYLCASRRGGTGELFFGEGSRLTVL.

In DNA form, the CDR3 reads TGTGCCATCAGTGAGTCGATTAAGGGAAGAAACACCATATATTTT. Its translation is CAISESIKGRNTIYF. The chain couples TRBV10-3 to TRBJ1-3; D is undetermined. V dropped 0 bases and J dropped 5 bases, with 11 bases sitting between them. Germline V CDR1 and CDR2: ENHRY, SYGVKD. The CDR3 is made up of 15 amino acids.

This clonotype came up many times. V is TRBV12-3 or TRBV12-4 and J is TRBJ2-1; TRBD2 matches 7 bases. Trimming took 3 bases from V and 7 from J; bases not matched to a gene: 6. The CDR3 contains 14 residues. CDR3 region: CASSFDGGGNEQFF. The CDR3 nucleotides read TGTGCCAGCAGTTTTGACGGGGGAGGGAATGAGCAGTTCTTC.

This clonotype has a handful of counts. A single base separates this from a much larger clone, so it may be a read error. The V and J genes are TRBV3-1 and TRBJ2-7; D gene ambiguous. Per the germline V gene, CDR1 is LGHDT and CDR2 is YNNKEL (reference sequence). The CDR3 totals 14 residues. The V end was cut by 4 bases, the J end by 2 bases, with 12 bases between. The CDR3 DNA sequence: TGTGCCAGCAGCCTTGGGATTACCCCCTACGAGCAGTACTTC. It specifies CASSLGITPYEQYF.